This passage covers 27 T cell receptor beta chains from one sample sequenced in a study of siplizumab effects on memory and regulatory T cells. Data came from immunoSEQ multiplex PCR; TCRdb stores just in-frame clones and leaves some out. The sample holds 85,000 to 130,000 clones, 91% seen once. Sequenced material: CD4+ T cells sorted from blood. Every receptor here comes from a human donor in good health. Some clones in this sample may be carry-over from other donors' samples.

This chain joins TRBV19 and TRBJ2-1; 10 nucleotides line up with TRBD2. The CDR3 loop spans 15 amino acids. Trimming cost V 6 bases and J 6 bases; bases outside gene matches: 8. The germline gives CDR1 LNHDA, CDR2 SQIVND (reference sequence). In DNA, the CDR3 is TGTGCCAGTAGCCCCGGGACTAGCGACGTCAATGAGCAGTTCTTC. Amino acids: CASSPGTSDVNEQFF.

This clone appeared a single time. The chain recombines TRBV2 with TRBJ1-5; tentative D call: TRBD1 (6 bases). V lost 5 bases and J 5 bases, leaving 10 bases between the germline ends. Per the germline V gene, CDR1 is SNHLY and CDR2 is FYNNEI. The CDR3 has 13 residues. The CDR3 reads CASSRGGYQPQHF. The CDR3 DNA reads as TGTGCCAGCAGTAGGGGGGGGTATCAGCCCCAGCATTTT.

This chain joins TRBV5-1 and TRBJ2-7; 12 bases are shared with TRBD1. Germline V gene sequence: CDR1 SGHRS, CDR2 YFSETQ. CDR3 length equals 15 residues. The trim removed 2 bases at V and 6 bases at J, leaving 6 bases unmatched. The CDR3 is CASSLQGQGAGEQYF. In nucleotides, the CDR3 is TGCGCCAGCAGCTTACAGGGACAGGGGGCCGGCGAGCAGTACTTC.

The V and J genes are TRBV5-1 and TRBJ2-5; D perhaps matches TRBD1 (6 bases). The DNA end lines up better with TRBJ2-7; the J call may be wrong. CDR3 length equals 16 residues. CDR1 is SGHRS and CDR2 is YFSETQ in the germline V gene. The CDR3 spells CASSLGQGQGSYEQYF. In nucleotides, the CDR3 is TGCGCCAGCAGCTTGGGCCAGGGGCAGGGGTCCTACGAGCAGTACTTC.

The gene calls are TRBV27 and TRBJ2-5; D possibly uses TRBD1 or TRBD2 (5 bases each). Trimming removed 5 bases from V and 5 bases from J, with 12 bases in between. The CDR3 covers 13 residues. In germline, CDR1 is MNHEY, CDR2 SMNVEV (reference sequence). The CDR3 DNA reads as TGTGCCAGCAGTCCCCGAGAGGGGGAGACCCAGTACTTC. Encoded protein: CASSPREGETQYF.

The chain carries TRBV5-6 and TRBJ1-2; D may be TRBD1 (6 bases). Trimming cost V 4 bases and J 2 bases, with 12 bases left between them. The CDR3 length is 14 residues. Per the germline V gene, CDR1 is SGHDT and CDR2 is YYEEEE. The DNA of the CDR3 is TGTGCCAGCAGCCCTATCCAGGGGAACTATGGCTACACCTTC. This sequence encodes CASSPIQGNYGYTF.

The rearrangement links TRBV28 to TRBJ2-2; weak D call: TRBD2 (6 bases). The CDR3 spans 15 residues. Germline V CDR1 and CDR2: MDHEN, SYDVKM. The V and J ends lost 3 bases and 4 bases respectively, with 12 bases between them. The CDR3: CASSFPGGRTGELFF. For the CDR3, the DNA is TGTGCCAGCAGTTTTCCCGGAGGGCGCACCGGGGAGCTGTTTTTT.

Regarding this clone: Other DNA sequences of this sample code for an identical CDR3. This chain uses TRBV7-9 with TRBJ1-1, with D uncertain. The CDR3 consists of 13 residues. Germline V lookup: CDR1 SEHNR, CDR2 FQNEAQ (reference sequence). The V end lost 5 bases, the J end lost 0 bases, and 7 bases lay between the germline ends. DNA for the CDR3: TGTGCCAGCAGCCTTCAATTGAACACTGAAGCTTTCTTT. Encoded protein: CASSLQLNTEAFF.

The chain carries TRBV10-3 and TRBJ2-7; no clear D gene. The length of the CDR3 is 14 residues. V lost 3 bases and J lost 0, with 9 bases in between. Germline V gene lookup returns CDR1 ENHRY and CDR2 SYGVKD. As DNA, the CDR3 is TGTGCCATCAGTGATTTCGCGGACTCCTACGAGCAGTACTTC. It encodes CAISDFADSYEQYF.

The CDR3 DNA is TGTGCCAGCAGTTACTTAGAGGCTGGAGGACTGTTCTTC. The encoded protein is CASSYLEAGGLFF. The chain combines TRBV6-5 with TRBJ2-1, with a tentative D call TRBD2 (5 bases). The CDR3 spans 13 residues. V lost 1 base and J lost 15, with 16 bases in between. Looked up from germline, CDR1 is MNHEY and CDR2 is SVGAGI.

This chain connects TRBV11-2 to TRBJ2-7; the D is unclear. CDR1 SGHAT and CDR2 FQNNGV come from the germline V gene. The CDR3 runs 13 residues. Trimming pared 4 bases from V and 6 bases from J, leaving 13 bases between. The CDR3 is CASSSGAAGEQYF. As DNA, the CDR3 is TGTGCCAGCAGCTCAGGCGCGGCCGGCGAGCAGTACTTC.

The rearrangement links TRBV6-1 to TRBJ1-5; 7 bases are a match to TRBD1. The V segment lost 0 bases and the J segment 6 bases; nucleotides outside the gene matches: 8. Germline V lookup: CDR1 MNHNS, CDR2 SASEGT. The CDR3 loop spans 16 amino acids. The DNA of the CDR3 is TGTGCCAGCAGTGAAGCGACAGGGAATTGGGGTCAGCCCCAGCATTTT. Translation: CASSEATGNWGQPQHF.

CDR3 bases: TGTGCCAGCAGCGCCCAGTGGGAGGGTGGCAATGAGCAGTTCTTC. Translating gives CASSAQWEGGNEQFF. J is TRBJ2-1 and V is TRBV9; 7 bases map to TRBD2. V gave up 3 bases and J gave up 6 bases; unmatched junction bases: 9. The germline V gene encodes CDR1 SGDLS and CDR2 YYNGEE. The CDR3 is made up of 15 amino acids.

This clone was counted once. This chain connects TRBV10-3 to TRBJ2-2; TRBD2 agrees at 11 bases. The CDR3 has 15 residues. The germline gives CDR1 ENHRY, CDR2 SYGVKD. V lost 3 bases to trimming and J lost 5 bases; unmatched junction nucleotides: 2. Here the CDR3 reads CAISETSGSTGELFF. CDR3 DNA sequence: TGTGCCATCAGTGAAACTAGCGGGAGTACCGGGGAGCTGTTTTTT.

The chain uses TRBV28 and TRBJ2-7; D might be TRBD1 (6 bases). The germline V and J ends were trimmed by 6 bases and 0 bases, with 18 bases remaining between them. This CDR3 is built from 16 residues. CDR1 and CDR2 from the germline V gene are MDHEN and SYDVKM. Written as DNA, the CDR3 is TGTGCCAGCAGCCGCCCGGGACAAAGGAGCTCCTACGAGCAGTACTTC. It specifies CASSRPGQRSSYEQYF.

The rearrangement links TRBV6-5 to TRBJ2-3; possible D gene TRBD1, 6 bases. The CDR3 totals 16 residues. Deletions cut 2 bases from V and 6 bases from J, with 18 bases between. Germline assignment: CDR1 MNHEY and CDR2 SVGAGI. The CDR3 loop is CASSYPGVQGPDTQYF. In DNA, the CDR3 is TGTGCCAGCAGTTACCCCGGGGTCCAGGGGCCGGATACGCAGTATTTT.

V is TRBV19 and J is TRBJ2-5; no firm D call. The V gene lost 4 bases and the J gene lost 1 base, with 13 bases spanning the gap. Germline CDR1 reads LNHDA; CDR2 reads SQIVND (reference sequence). This CDR3 is built from 15 residues. CDR3 region: CASSNGPVFQETQYF. DNA of the CDR3: TGTGCCAGTAGTAACGGACCGGTATTCCAAGAGACCCAGTACTTC.

The chain carries TRBV11-3 and TRBJ1-1, with TRBD1 identical over 9 bases. Trimming took 5 bases from V and 1 from J; bases not matched to a gene: 17. The germline gives CDR1 SGHNT, CDR2 YENEEA. There are 19 residues in the CDR3. The CDR3 loop reads CASSPRYNRGPFTNTEAFF. The CDR3 DNA is TGTGCCAGCAGCCCCAGGTATAACAGGGGGCCTTTCACGAACACTGAAGCTTTCTTT.

The chain recombines TRBV10-1 with TRBJ2-4; 13 bases are shared with TRBD2. Looked up from germline, CDR1 is WNHNN and CDR2 is SYGVQD (reference sequence). The CDR3 is 18 amino acids. After removal of 7 bases from V and 8 bases from J, the junction contained 17 bases not matched to a gene. The CDR3 DNA is TGCGCCAGCATAATCCGAAGCAGGACTAGCGGGAGTATGGACATTCAGTACTTC. Encoded protein: CASIIRSRTSGSMDIQYF.

This chain connects TRBV7-8 to TRBJ2-7; 7 bases are a match to TRBD1. Germline loops: CDR1 SGHVS, CDR2 FQNEAQ. This CDR3 has 15 residues. The J segment lost 2 bases and the V segment lost 5 bases, leaving 9 bases of the junction unmatched. DNA for the CDR3: TGTGCCAGCAGCCAACGACAGGGCCATACCTACGAGCAGTACTTC. It encodes CASSQRQGHTYEQYF.

The rearrangement joins TRBV12-5 to TRBJ2-1; the match to TRBD2 covers 13 bases. CDR3 size: 13 residues. Germline loops: CDR1 LGHNT, CDR2 FRNRAP. V was clipped by 0 bases and J by 13 bases; unmatched bases: 0. The CDR3 loop reads CASGLVGLAGQFF. The CDR3, as DNA: TGTGCTAGTGGTTTGGTGGGACTAGCGGGACAGTTCTTC.

The chain recombines TRBV16 with TRBJ1-4; D unresolved. Germline loops: CDR1 KGHSY, CDR2 FQNENV. V lost 1 base to trimming and J lost 8 bases, with 11 bases between them. CDR3 length: 14 amino acids. The CDR3 nucleotides are TGTGCCAGCAGCCAATTTGTGACCAGCGAAAAACTGTTTTTT. Translation gives CASSQFVTSEKLFF.

The CDR3 spells CAWSSFSSTDTQYF. The CDR3 nucleotides read TGTGCCTGGAGTAGCTTCTCTAGCACAGATACGCAGTATTTT. This chain links TRBV30 with TRBJ2-3; D is unclear. Germline V CDR1 and CDR2: GTSNPN, SVGIG (reference sequence). This CDR3 has 14 amino acids. Trimming pared 2 bases from V and 0 bases from J, leaving 9 bases between. The whole variable domain, filled in from reference TRBV30 and TRBJ2-3, reads SQTIHQWPATLVQPVGSPLSLECTVEGTSNPNLYWYRQAAGRGLQLLFYSVGIGQISSEVPQNLSASRPQDRQFILSSKKLLLSDSGFYLCAWSSFSSTDTQYFGPGTRLTVL.

In DNA form, the CDR3 reads TGTGCCAGCAGCTTGGACAGGTCCTACACCTTC. Translating gives CASSLDRSYTF. The chain recombines TRBV5-6 with TRBJ1-2; TRBD1 is a possible D gene (5 bases). Germline CDR1 and CDR2: SGHDT and YYEEEE. With 0 bases removed from V and 10 bases from J, the gap between germline ends came to 7 bases. The CDR3 loop spans 11 amino acids.

The chain uses TRBV9 and TRBJ2-5, with unresolved D. Trimming took off 0 bases at V and 1 base at J, with 7 bases between the two ends. The CDR3 covers 14 residues. Per germline, CDR1 SGDLS and CDR2 YYNGEE. The CDR3: CASSVEPVQETQYF. The CDR3 nucleotides read TGTGCCAGCAGCGTAGAGCCCGTCCAAGAGACCCAGTACTTC.

The chain joins TRBV18 to TRBJ2-2; D is uncertain. CDR3 size: 13 residues. Germline V gives CDR1 KGHSH, CDR2 LQKENI. Trimming removed 1 base from V and 5 bases from J, with 5 bases in between. The CDR3 coding sequence is TGTGCCAGCTCACCACGAGAGACCGGGGAGCTGTTTTTT. Protein product: CASSPRETGELFF.

The V and J genes are TRBV4-1 and TRBJ2-7; a possible D gene is TRBD1 (6 bases). The V end was cut by 5 bases, the J end by 0 bases, with 14 bases between. Per germline, CDR1 MGHRA and CDR2 YSYEKL. The CDR3 covers 15 residues. CDR3 DNA: TGCGCCAGCAGCTGGACAGCAGCGTACTCCTACGAGCAGTACTTC. Protein product: CASSWTAAYSYEQYF.